This TCR beta chain stems from a study of early T cells in non-severe SARS-CoV-2 infection (dated by TCRdb to about 2021). Context from the whole study: Because TCR sequencing relied on bulk RNA taken from unsorted whole blood, pairing of alpha and beta chains was not possible. General findings and caveats noted by the study authors: Matching against VDJdb was skewed toward anti-spike CD8 responses, likely underestimated virus-specific expansions, and missed private and CD4 specificities.

The germline V gene (reference sequence) sets CDR1 to LNHDA and CDR2 to SQIVND. Trimming takes 9 bases off V and 3 bases off J; junction bases not matched to a gene: 9. From its cysteine to its phenylalanine, the CDR3 spans 15 amino acids. Only CDR3 DNA remains: 45 bases, in frame from the first base. This clonotype was observed at least ten times. Its antigen remains unidentified. Base qualities are not recorded, but no much larger clone differs from it by a single base. Library prep was done by 5' RACE. The sequencer was a NextSeq 500. To correct for sequencing error and PCR bias, the TCR library protocol tagged individual cDNA molecules with unique molecular identifiers. Sequencing covered both TCR alpha and beta chains, and within each sample the abundances of alpha and beta sequences were tightly co-correlated. As for how the authors treated the data: Decombinator V4 was used to annotate the V gene, J gene and CDR3 of the TCR sequences. Expanded TCRs were defined as changing significantly between any two time points under a Poisson model with p below 0.0001. TCR abundances were normalised to the total number of TCRs sequenced in each sample and reported as counts per million. MAIT TCRs were defined by TRAV1-2 paired with TRAJ12, TRAJ20 or TRAJ33, and iNKT TCRs by TRAV10 paired with TRAJ18. VDJdb, accessed 1 November 2021, was searched for CMV, EBV and SARS-CoV-2 annotated TCRs, excluding TCRs annotated for multiple antigens. TCRdb trimmed the raw reads at Q25, called clones with MiXCR and kept productive beta chains. Rows merge per CDR3 protein into single entries with the most common DNA and genes. The V and J calls reflect TCRdb's pipeline rather than the authors' work. The sample table records roughly 30,000 distinct CDR3 sequences; approximately 6% of these occur just once. The ten biggest clones cover approximately 13% of the sample.

The study was a case-control design nested within a healthcare worker cohort in London, UK, with weekly nasopharyngeal swab PCR tests and blood sampling. Healthcare workers were recruited between 23 and 31 March 2020, during the week of the UK lockdown, and were followed weekly for up to roughly 15 weeks. Sequencing was carried out using whole blood. The V gene is TRBV19 and the J gene is TRBJ2-3; 10 central nucleotides agree with TRBD2. This receptor was taken from an adult who was a healthcare worker with PCR-confirmed SARS-CoV-2 infection or an uninfected control (not recorded which). DNA sequence: TGTGCCAGCCGCGCCAGCGGGGGGGCAACAGATACGCAGTATTTT. It codes for CASRASGGATDTQYF.